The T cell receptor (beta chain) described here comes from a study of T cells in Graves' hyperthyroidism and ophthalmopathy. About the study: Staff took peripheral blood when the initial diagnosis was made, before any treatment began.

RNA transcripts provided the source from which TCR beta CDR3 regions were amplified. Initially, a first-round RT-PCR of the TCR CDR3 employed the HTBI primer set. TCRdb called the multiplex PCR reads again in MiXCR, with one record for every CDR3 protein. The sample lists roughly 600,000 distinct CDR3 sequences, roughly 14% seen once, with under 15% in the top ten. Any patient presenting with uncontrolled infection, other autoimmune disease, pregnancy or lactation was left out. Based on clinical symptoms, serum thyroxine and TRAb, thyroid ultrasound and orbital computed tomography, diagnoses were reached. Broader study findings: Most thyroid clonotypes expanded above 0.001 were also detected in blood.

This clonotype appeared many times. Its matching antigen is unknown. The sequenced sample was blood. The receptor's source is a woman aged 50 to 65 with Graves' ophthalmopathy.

This CDR3 is CSAIDPITNEKLFF. For the CDR3, the DNA is TGCAGTGCTATTGACCCCATAACTAATGAAAAACTGTTTTTT. The chain employs TRBV20-1 and TRBJ1-4; no definite D call. The germline CDR1 and CDR2 sequences are DFQATT and SNEGSKA (reference sequence). The V end lost 4 bases, the J end lost 1 base, and 10 bases lay between the germline ends. CDR3 size: 14 residues.